This TCR beta chain originates from a study of shared clonotypes between healthy human individuals. Study-wide background: A couple of women and three men aged 18 to 49 served as donors. Study-wide points: Sampling was confined to blood; repertoires within tissues likely differ.

The V gene lost 2 bases and the J gene lost 0 bases, with 11 bases spanning the gap. Looked up from germline, CDR1 is LNHDA and CDR2 is SQIVND (reference sequence). The CDR3 runs 15 residues. As regards this clone: Its antigen is still unknown.

Deep-level assay runs were performed. Profiling relied on immunoSEQ multiplex PCR, and the TCRdb table lists in-frame clones only, not all of them. The sample includes approximately 500,000 clones, 70% to 80% seen only once; the top ten take approximately 12%. For genomic DNA, unsorted samples relied on some 100 million PBMCs. The sequencing input was PBMCs. This rearrangement joins TRBV19 to TRBJ2-7; D is perhaps TRBD1 or TRBD2 (5 bases each). The TCR was taken from a middle-aged woman in good health. Some clones in this sample may be carry-over from other donors' samples. CDR3 in amino acids: CASSIFFGGSYEQYF. The DNA of the CDR3 is TGTGCCAGTAGTATATTTTTTGGGGGCTCCTACGAGCAGTACTTC.